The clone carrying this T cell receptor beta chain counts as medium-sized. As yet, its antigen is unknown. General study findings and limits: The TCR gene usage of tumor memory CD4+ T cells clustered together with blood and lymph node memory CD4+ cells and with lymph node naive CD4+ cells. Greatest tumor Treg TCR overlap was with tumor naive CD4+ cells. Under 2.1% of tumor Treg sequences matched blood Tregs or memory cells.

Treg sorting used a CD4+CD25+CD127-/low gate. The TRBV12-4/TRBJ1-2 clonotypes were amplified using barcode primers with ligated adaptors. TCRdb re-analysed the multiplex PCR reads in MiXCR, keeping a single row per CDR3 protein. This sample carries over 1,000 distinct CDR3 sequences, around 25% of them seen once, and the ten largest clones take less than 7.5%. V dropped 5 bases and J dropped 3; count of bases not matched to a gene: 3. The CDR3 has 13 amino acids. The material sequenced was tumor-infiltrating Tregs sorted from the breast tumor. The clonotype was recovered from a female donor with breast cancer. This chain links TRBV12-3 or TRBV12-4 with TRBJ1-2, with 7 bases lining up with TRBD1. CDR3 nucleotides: TGTGCCAGCAGTCTTGGGACAGACTATGGCTACACCTTC. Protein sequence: CASSLGTDYGYTF.